A single sample gave rise to the 18 T cell receptor beta chains below, sequenced in a study of technical replicates of blood from a handful of donors. Measured with immunoSEQ multiplex PCR; TCRdb has only the in-frame clones, and not every one. Seen here are 65,000 to 95,000 clones, approximately 96% observed once, and the top ten hold under 0.35%. The sample consisted of T cells isolated from PBMCs. The receptors originated from a human donor in good health.

CDR3 sequence reads: CASSLQDYGYTF. In nucleotides, the CDR3 is TGTGCCAGCAGCTTACAGGACTATGGCTACACCTTC. The chain is built from TRBV7-3 and TRBJ1-2; D unresolved. CDR3 length: 12 residues. Germline V CDR1 and CDR2: SGHTA, FQGTGA. Trimming shortened V by 2 bases and J by 3 bases, and 4 bases separated the two germline ends.

V and J are TRBV27 and TRBJ1-5; perhaps TRBD1 as D (6 bases). Trimming pared 5 bases from V and 3 bases from J, leaving 17 bases between. The CDR3 is 16 residues long. In germline, CDR1 is MNHEY, CDR2 SMNVEV (reference sequence). The CDR3 DNA is TGTGCCAGCAGTCCATTGGGGGGGGCACCCAATCAGCCCCAGCATTTT. Translated, it gives CASSPLGGAPNQPQHF.

This chain joins TRBV7-9 and TRBJ1-2; D might be TRBD1 (6 bases). The V end lost 3 bases, the J end lost 7 bases, and 12 bases lay between the germline ends. The CDR3 consists of 13 residues. Germline values: CDR1 SEHNR, CDR2 FQNEAQ (reference sequence). Here the CDR3 DNA reads TGTGCCAGCAGCTTCAACGACAGGTCTGGCTACACCTTC. Its translation is CASSFNDRSGYTF.

The V call is TRBV29-1, the J call TRBJ2-7, with 9 positions matching TRBD1. With V trimmed by 6 bases and J by 2 bases, 5 bases remained unmatched. Germline CDR1 is SQVTM and CDR2 is ANQGSEA. The CDR3 consists of 13 residues. The CDR3 sequence: CSVTGTGTYEQYF. CDR3 bases: TGCAGCGTGACCGGGACAGGGACCTACGAGCAGTACTTC.

This clone is a singleton in its sample. This chain connects TRBV9 to TRBJ2-7, with 10 bases matching TRBD2. V gave up 0 bases and J gave up 3 bases; unmatched junction bases: 3. Per germline, CDR1 SGDLS and CDR2 YYNGEE. The CDR3 extends over 15 amino acids. The CDR3 sequence: CASSVGASGSYEQYF. The CDR3 coding sequence is TGTGCCAGCAGCGTAGGCGCTAGCGGGAGCTACGAGCAGTACTTC.

The V gene is TRBV4-2, the J gene TRBJ2-7; the D gene is possibly TRBD1 (6 bases). V lost 0 bases and J lost 2, with 11 bases in between. CDR3 length equals 15 residues. CDR1 is LGHNA, CDR2 YNFKEQ, per germline. CDR3 loop: CASSQDRDTTYEQYF. Written as DNA, the CDR3 is TGTGCCAGCAGCCAAGATAGGGACACAACCTACGAGCAGTACTTC.

The rearrangement joins TRBV7-2 to TRBJ1-1; 7 bases align to TRBD1. The CDR3 extends over 13 amino acids. CDR1 and CDR2 from the germline V gene are SGHTA and FQGNSA. J lost 5 bases, V lost 2 bases, and 2 bases had no gene match. CDR3 sequence (DNA): TGTGCCAGCAGCTTAAACAGGGGAACTGAAGCTTTCTTT. Protein product: CASSLNRGTEAFF.

This sequence joins TRBV28 and TRBJ1-5; D ambiguous. Deletions cut 5 bases from V and 0 bases from J, with 11 bases between. The length of the CDR3 is 15 residues. Germline-derived CDR1 and CDR2 are MDHEN and SYDVKM. This CDR3 reads CASSPRVYSNQPQHF. In DNA form, the CDR3 reads TGTGCCAGCAGTCCGAGGGTATATAGCAATCAGCCCCAGCATTTT.

In this sample, this clone turned up a few times. The V gene is TRBV14, the J gene TRBJ1-1; perhaps TRBD1 as D (5 bases). This CDR3 has 13 residues. The V gene lost 2 bases and the J gene lost 4 bases, with 8 bases spanning the gap. CDR1 and CDR2 from the germline V gene are SGHDN and FVKESK. CDR3 region: CASSQSRATEAFF. DNA for the CDR3: TGTGCCAGCAGCCAAAGCAGGGCCACTGAAGCTTTCTTT. Full variable domain (outside the CDR3, taken from reference TRBV14 and TRBJ1-1): EAGVTQFPSHSVIEKGQTVTLRCDPISGHDNLYWYRRVMGKEIKFLLHFVKESKQDESGMPNNRFLAERTGGTYSTLKVQPAELEDSGVYFCASSQSRATEAFFGQGTRLTVV.

This clone was recorded only once. This rearrangement joins TRBV7-9 to TRBJ1-5; possibly TRBD1 for D (6 bases). CDR3 length equals 14 residues. V was cut by 8 bases and J by 0 bases, with 11 bases left in between. In germline, CDR1 is SEHNR, CDR2 FQNEAQ (reference sequence). The CDR3 coding sequence is TGTGCCAGCGGGGGCAGGGGTAGCAATCAGCCCCAGCATTTT. Protein product: CASGGRGSNQPQHF. Looking up the rest from reference TRBV7-9 and TRBJ1-5 gives the full variable domain: DTGVSQNPRHKITKRGQNVTFRCDPISEHNRLYWYRQTLGQGPEFLTYFQNEAQLEKSRLLSDRFSAERPKGSFSTLEIQRTEQGDSAMYLCASGGRGSNQPQHFGDGTRLSIL.

The V call is TRBV6-1, the J call TRBJ2-2, with 8 nucleotides matching TRBD2. The CDR3 runs 13 residues. V gave up 11 bases and J gave up 7 bases; unmatched junction bases: 9. Germline V gene lookup returns CDR1 MNHNS and CDR2 SASEGT. CDR3 sequence (DNA): TGTGCCTCCCAGCGGGAGTATGGCGGGGAGCTGTTTTTT. The encoded protein is CASQREYGGELFF.

The count of this clone is one. The V gene is TRBV29-1, the J gene TRBJ2-3, with no clear D. The V gene's germline CDR1 is SQVTM and CDR2 ANQGSEA. The CDR3 sequence is 12 residues long. Deletions cut 5 bases from V and 4 bases from J, with 10 bases between. The CDR3 loop reads CSVTLQADTQYF. The CDR3 DNA is TGCAGCGTTACCCTTCAGGCAGATACGCAGTATTTT.

This clone was seen a single time. The chain is built from TRBV2 and TRBJ2-5, with D hard to call. Trimming shortened V by 6 bases and J by 1 base, and 9 bases separated the two germline ends. Germline V gives CDR1 SNHLY, CDR2 FYNNEI. This CDR3 spans 13 amino acids. CDR3 residues: CASRGQRQETQYF. The CDR3 DNA reads TGTGCCAGCAGAGGTCAGCGCCAAGAGACCCAGTACTTC.

V is TRBV5-1 and J is TRBJ2-7; 8 bases match TRBD2. Trimming removed 0 bases from V and 5 bases from J; junction bases left unmatched: 4. Germline CDR1 and CDR2: SGHRS and YFSETQ. The CDR3 length is 14 residues. The CDR3 loop is CASSLVAGGDEQYF. The CDR3, as DNA: TGCGCCAGCAGCTTGGTGGCGGGGGGCGACGAGCAGTACTTC.

The chain links TRBV25-1 to TRBJ2-1, with 10 nucleotides matching TRBD2. This CDR3 region has 13 residues. Trimming removed 4 bases from V and 13 bases from J; junction bases left unmatched: 7. Germline lookup yields CDR1 MGHDK and CDR2 SYGVNS. The CDR3 reads CASSGRLAGTQFF. DNA of the CDR3: TGTGCCAGCAGTGGTCGACTAGCGGGTACCCAGTTCTTC.

CDR3 DNA sequence: TGTGCCAGCAGCTTAGCCCGGGACAGTTTGGAGCAGTTCTTC. Amino acids: CASSLARDSLEQFF. The chain is built from TRBV7-2 and TRBJ2-1, with 7 bases fitting TRBD1. This CDR3 comprises 14 residues. Germline values: CDR1 SGHTA, CDR2 FQGNSA. J lost 10 bases, V lost 0 bases, and 6 bases had no gene match. Looking up the rest from reference TRBV7-2 and TRBJ2-1 gives the full variable domain: GAGVSQSPSNKVTEKGKDVELRCDPISGHTALYWYRQSLGQGLEFLIYFQGNSAPDKSGLPSDRFSAERTGGSVSTLTIQRTQQEDSAVYLCASSLARDSLEQFFGPGTRLTVL.

This clone was detected only once. CDR3 loop: CASSLFSGSSGELFF. Here the CDR3 DNA reads TGTGCCAGCAGCTTATTTAGCGGGAGTTCCGGGGAGCTGTTTTTT. The rearrangement links TRBV5-6 to TRBJ2-2; 9 nucleotides align to TRBD2. V trimming: 2 bases; J trimming: 6 bases; junction bases outside the gene matches: 5. CDR3 length: 15 amino acids. The germline gives CDR1 SGHDT, CDR2 YYEEEE.

The chain is built from TRBV6-5 and TRBJ2-7, with 8 nucleotides matching TRBD1. Germline V gene data show CDR1 as MNHEY and CDR2 as SVGAGI. The CDR3 runs to 12 residues. V dropped 4 bases and J dropped 5; count of bases not matched to a gene: 1. CDR3 DNA sequence: TGTGCCAGCAGTTGGACAGGGAACGAGCAGTACTTC. Translation: CASSWTGNEQYF.